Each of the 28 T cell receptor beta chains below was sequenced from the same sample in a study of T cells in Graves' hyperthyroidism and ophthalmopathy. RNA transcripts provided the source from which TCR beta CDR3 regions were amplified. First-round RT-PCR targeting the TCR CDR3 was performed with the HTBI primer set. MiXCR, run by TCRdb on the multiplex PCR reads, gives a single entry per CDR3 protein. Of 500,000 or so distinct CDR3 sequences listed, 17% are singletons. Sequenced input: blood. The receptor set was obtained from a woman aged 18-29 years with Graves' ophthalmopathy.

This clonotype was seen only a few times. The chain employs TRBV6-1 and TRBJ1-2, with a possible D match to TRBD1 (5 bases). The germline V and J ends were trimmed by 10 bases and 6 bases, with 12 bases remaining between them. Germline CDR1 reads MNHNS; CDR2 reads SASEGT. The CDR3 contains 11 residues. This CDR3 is CATNGADGYTF. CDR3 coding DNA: TGTGCCACTAATGGGGCCGATGGCTACACCTTC.

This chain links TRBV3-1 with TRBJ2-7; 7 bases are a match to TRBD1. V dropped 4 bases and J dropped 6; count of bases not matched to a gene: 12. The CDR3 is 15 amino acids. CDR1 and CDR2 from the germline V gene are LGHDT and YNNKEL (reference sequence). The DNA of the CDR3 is TGTGCCAGCAGCCCCTCGACAGGGATGGTGGGCGAGCAGTACTTC. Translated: CASSPSTGMVGEQYF.

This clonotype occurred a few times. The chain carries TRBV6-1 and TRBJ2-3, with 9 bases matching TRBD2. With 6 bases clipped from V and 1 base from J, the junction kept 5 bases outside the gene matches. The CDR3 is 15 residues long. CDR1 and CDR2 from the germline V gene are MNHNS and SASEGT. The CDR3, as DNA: TGTGCCAGCAGGGTCGCTAGCGGGGGCACAGATACGCAGTATTTT. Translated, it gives CASRVASGGTDTQYF.

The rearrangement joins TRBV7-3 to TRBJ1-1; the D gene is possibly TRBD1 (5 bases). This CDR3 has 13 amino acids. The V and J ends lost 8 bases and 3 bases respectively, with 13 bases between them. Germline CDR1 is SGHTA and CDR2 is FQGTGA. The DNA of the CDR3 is TGTGCCAGCCGCGACGCAGGGTACACTGAAGCTTTCTTT. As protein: CASRDAGYTEAFF.

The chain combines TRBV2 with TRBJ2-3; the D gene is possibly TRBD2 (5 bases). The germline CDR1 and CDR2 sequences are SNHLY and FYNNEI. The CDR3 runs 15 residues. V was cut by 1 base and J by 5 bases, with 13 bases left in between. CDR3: CASSEEVGVRDTQYF. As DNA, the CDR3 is TGTGCCAGCAGTGAAGAGGTCGGGGTAAGAGATACGCAGTATTTT.

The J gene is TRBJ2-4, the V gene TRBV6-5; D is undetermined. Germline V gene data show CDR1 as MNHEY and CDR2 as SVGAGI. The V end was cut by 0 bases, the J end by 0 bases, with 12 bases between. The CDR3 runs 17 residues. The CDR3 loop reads CASSYSSVTKAKNIQYF. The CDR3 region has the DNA TGTGCCAGCAGTTACTCGTCGGTGACAAAAGCCAAAAACATTCAGTACTTC.

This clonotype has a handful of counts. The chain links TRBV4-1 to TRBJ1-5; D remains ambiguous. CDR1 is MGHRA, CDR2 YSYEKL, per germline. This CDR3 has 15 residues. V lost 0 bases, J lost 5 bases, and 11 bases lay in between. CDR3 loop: CASSQDPTLHQPQHF. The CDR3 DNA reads TGCGCCAGCAGCCAAGATCCCACGCTCCATCAGCCCCAGCATTTT.

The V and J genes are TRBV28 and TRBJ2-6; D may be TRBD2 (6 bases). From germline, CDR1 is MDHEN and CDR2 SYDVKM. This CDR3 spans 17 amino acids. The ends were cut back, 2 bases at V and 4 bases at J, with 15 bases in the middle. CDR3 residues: CASSLDIGGAGANVLTF. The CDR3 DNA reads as TGTGCCAGCAGTTTAGATATTGGAGGGGCCGGGGCCAACGTCCTGACTTTC.

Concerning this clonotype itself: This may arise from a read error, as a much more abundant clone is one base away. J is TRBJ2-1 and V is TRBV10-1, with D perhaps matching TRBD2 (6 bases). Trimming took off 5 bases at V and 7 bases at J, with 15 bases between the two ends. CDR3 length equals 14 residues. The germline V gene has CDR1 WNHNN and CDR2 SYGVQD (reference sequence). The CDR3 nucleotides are TGCGCCAGCAGTTCTAGCGTGGGGACTAATGAGCAGTTCTTC. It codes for CASSSSVGTNEQFF.

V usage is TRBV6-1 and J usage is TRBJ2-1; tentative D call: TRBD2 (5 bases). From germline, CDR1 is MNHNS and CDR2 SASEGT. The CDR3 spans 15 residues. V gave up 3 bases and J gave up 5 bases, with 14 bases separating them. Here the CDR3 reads CASSDRLARDNEQFF. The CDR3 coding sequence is TGTGCCAGCAGTGACCGGTTAGCGAGAGACAATGAGCAGTTCTTC.

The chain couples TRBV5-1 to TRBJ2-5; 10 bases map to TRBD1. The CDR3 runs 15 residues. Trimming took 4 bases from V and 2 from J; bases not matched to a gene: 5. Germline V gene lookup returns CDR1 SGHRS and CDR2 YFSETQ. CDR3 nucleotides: TGCGCCAGCAGCCCGGACAGGGGGATACAAGAGACCCAGTACTTC. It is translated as CASSPDRGIQETQYF.

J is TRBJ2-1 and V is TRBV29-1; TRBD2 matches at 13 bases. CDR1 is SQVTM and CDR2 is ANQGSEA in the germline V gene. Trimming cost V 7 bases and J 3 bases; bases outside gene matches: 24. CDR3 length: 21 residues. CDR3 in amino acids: CSAVGQLAGGPMTRGYNEQFF. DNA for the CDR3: TGCAGCGCCGTGGGCCAACTAGCGGGAGGGCCAATGACTAGGGGCTACAATGAGCAGTTCTTC.

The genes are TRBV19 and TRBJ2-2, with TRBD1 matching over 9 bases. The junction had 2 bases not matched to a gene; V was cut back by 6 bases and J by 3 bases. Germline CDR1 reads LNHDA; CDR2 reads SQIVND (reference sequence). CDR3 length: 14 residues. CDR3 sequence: CASRWDRDTGELFF. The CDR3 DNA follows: TGTGCCAGTAGGTGGGACAGGGACACCGGGGAGCTGTTTTTT.

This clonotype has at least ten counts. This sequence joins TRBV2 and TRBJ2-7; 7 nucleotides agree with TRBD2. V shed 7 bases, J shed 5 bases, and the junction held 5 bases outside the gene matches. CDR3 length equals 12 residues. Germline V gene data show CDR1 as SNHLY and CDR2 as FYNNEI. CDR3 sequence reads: CASTLGGNEQYF. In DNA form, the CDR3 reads TGTGCCAGCACTCTGGGGGGGAACGAGCAGTACTTC.

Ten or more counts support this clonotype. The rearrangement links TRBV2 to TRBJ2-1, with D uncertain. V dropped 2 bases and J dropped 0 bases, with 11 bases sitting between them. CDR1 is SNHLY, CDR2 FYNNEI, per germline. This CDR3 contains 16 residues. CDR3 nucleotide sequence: TGTGCCAGCAGTGAAACGGCAGGCAGCTCCTACAATGAGCAGTTCTTC. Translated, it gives CASSETAGSSYNEQFF. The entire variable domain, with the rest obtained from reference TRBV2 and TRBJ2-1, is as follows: EPEVTQTPSHQVTQMGQEVILRCVPISNHLYFYWYRQILGQKVEFLVSFYNNEISEKSEIFDDQFSVERPDGSNFTLKIRSTKLEDSAMYFCASSETAGSSYNEQFFGPGTRLTVL.

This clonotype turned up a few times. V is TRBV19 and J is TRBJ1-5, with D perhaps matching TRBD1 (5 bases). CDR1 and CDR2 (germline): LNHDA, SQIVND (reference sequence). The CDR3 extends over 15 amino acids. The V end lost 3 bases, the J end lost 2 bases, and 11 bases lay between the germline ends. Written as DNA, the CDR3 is TGTGCCAGTAGTATGTCGGGACCGCGCAATCAGCCCCAGCATTTT. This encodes CASSMSGPRNQPQHF.

CDR3 nucleotides: TGTGCCAGCAGTTACCCTGGACGCTCTGGAAACACCATATATTTT. Its protein is CASSYPGRSGNTIYF. This rearrangement joins TRBV6-2 or TRBV6-3 to TRBJ1-3; the D is unclear. V lost 2 bases and J 0 bases, leaving 8 bases between the germline ends. The CDR3 is 15 residues long. CDR1 and CDR2 from the germline V gene are MNHEY and SVGEGT.

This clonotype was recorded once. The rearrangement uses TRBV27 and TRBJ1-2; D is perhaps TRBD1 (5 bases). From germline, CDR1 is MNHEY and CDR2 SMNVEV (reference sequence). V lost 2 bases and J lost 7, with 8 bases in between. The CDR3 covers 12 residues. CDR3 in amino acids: CASSLQGVGYTF. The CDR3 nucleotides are TGTGCCAGCAGTTTACAAGGGGTTGGCTACACCTTC.

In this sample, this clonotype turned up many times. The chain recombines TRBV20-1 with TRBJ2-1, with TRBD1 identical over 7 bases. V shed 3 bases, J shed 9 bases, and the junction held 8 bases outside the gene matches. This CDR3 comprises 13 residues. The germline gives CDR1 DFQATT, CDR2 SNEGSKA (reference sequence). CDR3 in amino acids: CSASDRVSGEQFF. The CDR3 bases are TGCAGTGCTAGTGACAGGGTATCGGGTGAGCAGTTCTTC.

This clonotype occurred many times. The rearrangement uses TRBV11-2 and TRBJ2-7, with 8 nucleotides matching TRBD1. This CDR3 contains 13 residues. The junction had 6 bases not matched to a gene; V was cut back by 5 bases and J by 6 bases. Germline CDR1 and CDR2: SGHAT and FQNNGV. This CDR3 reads CASSPGTGPEQYF. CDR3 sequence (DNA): TGTGCCAGCAGCCCCGGGACAGGCCCCGAGCAGTACTTC.

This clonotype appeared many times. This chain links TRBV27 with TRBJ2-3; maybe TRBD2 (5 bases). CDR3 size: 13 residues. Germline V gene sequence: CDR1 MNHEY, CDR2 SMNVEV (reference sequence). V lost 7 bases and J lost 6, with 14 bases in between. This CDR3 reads CASNTLGGDTQYF. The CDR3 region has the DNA TGTGCCAGCAATACCCTGGGCGGGGATACGCAGTATTTT.

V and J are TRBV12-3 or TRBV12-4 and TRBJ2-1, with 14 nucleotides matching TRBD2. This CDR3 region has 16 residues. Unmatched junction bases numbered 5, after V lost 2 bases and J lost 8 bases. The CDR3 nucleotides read TGTGCCAGCAGTTTACGACTAGCGGGGGGGCCTTATGAGCAGTTCTTC. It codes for CASSLRLAGGPYEQFF.

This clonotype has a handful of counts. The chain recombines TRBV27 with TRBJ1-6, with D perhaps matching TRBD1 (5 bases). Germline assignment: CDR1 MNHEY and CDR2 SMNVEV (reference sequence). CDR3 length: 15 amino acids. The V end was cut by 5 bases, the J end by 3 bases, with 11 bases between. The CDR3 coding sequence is TGTGCCAGCAGTGGCCCCAGGGTCTATAATTCACCCCTCCACTTT. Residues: CASSGPRVYNSPLHF.

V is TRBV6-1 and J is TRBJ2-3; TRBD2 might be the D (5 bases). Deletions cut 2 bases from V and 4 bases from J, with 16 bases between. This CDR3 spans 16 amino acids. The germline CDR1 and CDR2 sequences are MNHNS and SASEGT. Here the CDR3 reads CASSERALGAPDTQYF. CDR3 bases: TGTGCCAGCAGTGAAAGGGCATTGGGAGCGCCAGATACGCAGTATTTT.

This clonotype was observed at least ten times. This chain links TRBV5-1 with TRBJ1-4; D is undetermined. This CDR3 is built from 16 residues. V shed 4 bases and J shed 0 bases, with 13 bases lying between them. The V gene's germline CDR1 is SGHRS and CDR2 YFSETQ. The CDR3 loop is CASSPLIGATNEKLFF. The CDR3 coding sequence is TGCGCCAGCAGCCCCTTGATCGGTGCAACTAATGAAAAACTGTTTTTT.

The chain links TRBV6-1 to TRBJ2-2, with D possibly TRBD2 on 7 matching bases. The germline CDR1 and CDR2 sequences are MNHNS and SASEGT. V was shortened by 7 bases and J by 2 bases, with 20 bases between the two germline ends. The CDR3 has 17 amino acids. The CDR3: CASTTEGGLINTGELFF. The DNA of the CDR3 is TGTGCCAGCACCACGGAGGGGGGGCTAATCAACACCGGGGAGCTGTTTTTT.

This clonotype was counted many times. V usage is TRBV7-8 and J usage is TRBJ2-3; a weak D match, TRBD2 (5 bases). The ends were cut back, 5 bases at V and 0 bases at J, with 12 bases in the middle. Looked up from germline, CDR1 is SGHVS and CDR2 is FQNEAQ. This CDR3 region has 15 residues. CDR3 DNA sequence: TGTGCCAGCAGCCCACGCGGGCTGAGCACAGATACGCAGTATTTT. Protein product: CASSPRGLSTDTQYF.

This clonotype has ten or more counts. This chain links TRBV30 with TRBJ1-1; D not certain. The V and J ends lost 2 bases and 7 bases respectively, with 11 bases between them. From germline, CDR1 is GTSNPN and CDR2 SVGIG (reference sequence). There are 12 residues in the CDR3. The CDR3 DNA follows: TGTGCCTGGAGTCTATTAAGTGGTGAAGCTTTCTTT. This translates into CAWSLLSGEAFF.